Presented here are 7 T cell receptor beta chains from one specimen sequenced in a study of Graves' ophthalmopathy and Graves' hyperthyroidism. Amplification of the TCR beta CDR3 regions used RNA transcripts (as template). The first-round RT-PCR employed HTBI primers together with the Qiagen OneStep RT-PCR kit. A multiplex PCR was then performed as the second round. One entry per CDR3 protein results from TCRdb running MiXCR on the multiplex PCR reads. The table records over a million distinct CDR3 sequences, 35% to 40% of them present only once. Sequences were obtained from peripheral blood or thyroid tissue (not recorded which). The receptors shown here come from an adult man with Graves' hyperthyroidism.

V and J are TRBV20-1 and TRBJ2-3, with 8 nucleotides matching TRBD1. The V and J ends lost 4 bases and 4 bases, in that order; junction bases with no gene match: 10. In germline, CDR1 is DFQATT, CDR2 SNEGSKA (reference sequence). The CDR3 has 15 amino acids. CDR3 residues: CSATRTGRQADTQYF. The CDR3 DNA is TGCAGTGCTACCAGGACAGGGCGTCAGGCAGATACGCAGTATTTT.

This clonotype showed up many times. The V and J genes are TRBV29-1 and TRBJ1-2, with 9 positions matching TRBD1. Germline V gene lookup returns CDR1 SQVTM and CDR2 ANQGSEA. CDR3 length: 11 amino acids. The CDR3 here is CGLQGADGYTF. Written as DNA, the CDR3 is TGCGGACTACAGGGGGCGGATGGCTACACCTTC.

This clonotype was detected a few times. CDR3 bases: TGTGCCAGCAGCGGTTGGGAGCAGTACTTC. Its protein is CASSGWEQYF. V usage is TRBV7-2 and J usage is TRBJ2-7, with unresolved D. CDR1 and CDR2 from the germline V gene are SGHTA and FQGNSA. The CDR3 extends over 10 amino acids. Trimming shortened V by 5 bases and J by 7 bases, and 6 bases separated the two germline ends.

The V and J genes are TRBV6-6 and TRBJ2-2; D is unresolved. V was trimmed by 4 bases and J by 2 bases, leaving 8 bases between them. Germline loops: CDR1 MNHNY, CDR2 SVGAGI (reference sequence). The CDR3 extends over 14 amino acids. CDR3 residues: CASSLVENTGELFF. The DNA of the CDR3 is TGTGCCAGCAGTTTGGTGGAAAACACCGGGGAGCTGTTTTTT.

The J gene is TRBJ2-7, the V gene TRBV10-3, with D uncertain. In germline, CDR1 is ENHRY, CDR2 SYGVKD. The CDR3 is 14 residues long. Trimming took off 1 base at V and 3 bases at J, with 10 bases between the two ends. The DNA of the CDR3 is TGTGCCATCAGTGAGTTGAGCAGAGACTACGAGCAGTACTTC. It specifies CAISELSRDYEQYF.

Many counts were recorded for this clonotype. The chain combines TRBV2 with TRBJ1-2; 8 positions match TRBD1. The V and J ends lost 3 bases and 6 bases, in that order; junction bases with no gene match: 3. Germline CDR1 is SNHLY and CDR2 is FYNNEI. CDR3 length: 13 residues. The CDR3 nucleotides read TGTGCCAGCAGTGAGCCAGGGGGCAATGGCTACACCTTC. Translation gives CASSEPGGNGYTF. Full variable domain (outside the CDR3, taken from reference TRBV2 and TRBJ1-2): EPEVTQTPSHQVTQMGQEVILRCVPISNHLYFYWYRQILGQKVEFLVSFYNNEISEKSEIFDDQFSVERPDGSNFTLKIRSTKLEDSAMYFCASSEPGGNGYTFGSGTRLTVV.

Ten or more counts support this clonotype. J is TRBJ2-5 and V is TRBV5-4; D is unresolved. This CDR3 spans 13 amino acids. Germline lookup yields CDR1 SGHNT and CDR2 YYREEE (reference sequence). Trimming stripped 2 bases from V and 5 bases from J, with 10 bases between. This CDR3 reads CASSFLGRETQYF. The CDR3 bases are TGTGCCAGCAGCTTCCTTGGTCGGGAGACCCAGTACTTC.